This record concerns one T cell receptor (beta chain) sequence. The antigen is undetermined. The data were produced by immunoSEQ multiplex PCR, yet TCRdb's version contains in-frame clones alone and is incomplete. The table has 150,000 or so clones, around nine tenths seen once. This specimen comes from a study of radiation and T cells in renal cell carcinoma. The time point was: baseline pretreatment blood. Treatment reported: 15 Gy SBRT to primary tumor, nephrectomy 4 weeks later. Study results and caveats: Top tumor clonotypes rose in blood 2 weeks post-radiation, then contracted. Baseline intratumoral clonotype presence is unknown without pretreatment biopsies.

With 5 bases clipped from V and 6 bases from J, the junction kept 5 bases outside the gene matches. This CDR3 comprises 15 residues. Germline CDR1 reads SGHTA; CDR2 reads FQGNSA. The TCR originated in a woman aged 50 to 60 with renal cell carcinoma. The chain employs TRBV7-2 and TRBJ2-5; 14 positions match TRBD2. Material: blood, obtained from a patient whose treatment included radiotherapy and nephrectomy. The CDR3 coding sequence is TGTGCCAGCAGCCCGAGACTAGCGGGGGGGAAGACCCAGTACTTC. It yields the protein CASSPRLAGGKTQYF. The full variable domain, with the rest looked up from reference TRBV7-2 and TRBJ2-5, is GAGVSQSPSNKVTEKGKDVELRCDPISGHTALYWYRQSLGQGLEFLIYFQGNSAPDKSGLPSDRFSAERTGGSVSTLTIQRTQQEDSAVYLCASSPRLAGGKTQYFGPGTRLLVL.